The clone carrying this T cell receptor beta chain came up a few times. Per the germline V gene, CDR1 is SGHAT and CDR2 is FQNNGV. The CDR3 spans 15 residues. J lost 2 bases, V lost 0 bases, and 2 bases had no gene match. This sample is drawn from a study of radiotherapy plus CTLA-4 blockade in lung cancer. Produced via immunoSEQ multiplex PCR; TCRdb's table is partial and in-frame only. The table lists about 77,000 clones, less than 85% of them singletons. Chemo-refractory metastatic non-small-cell lung cancer patients were treated with focal radiation plus CTLA-4 blockade with ipilimumab. The V and J genes are TRBV11-2 and TRBJ2-5, with 8 bases that match TRBD1. The source was peripheral blood, collected from a patient treated with radiotherapy plus ipilimumab. This TCR derives from a human donor with non-small cell lung cancer whose response to radiotherapy plus ipilimumab could not be evaluated. Here the CDR3 reads CASSLDRGLQETQYF. The CDR3, as DNA: TGTGCCAGCAGCTTAGACAGGGGGCTTCAAGAGACCCAGTACTTC.